A single sample is the source of the 14 T cell receptor beta chains below, sequenced in a study of PD-1 blockade in classical Hodgkin lymphoma. Each patient's relapse followed autologous stem cell transplantation, and brentuximab vedotin exposure varied. Profiling relied on immunoSEQ multiplex PCR, and the TCRdb table lists in-frame clones only, not all of them. The sample has about 41,000 clones; 65% to 80% are singletons. This specimen was peripheral blood mononuclear cells (PBMCs), taken at baseline. The receptor set was obtained from a human donor with classical Hodgkin lymphoma.

CDR3 bases: TGCGCCAGCAGCCAAAGAGGAGCGGCGACATTCACAGATACGCAGTATTTT. Translating it yields CASSQRGAATFTDTQYF. The V call is TRBV4-1, the J call TRBJ2-3; maybe TRBD2 (5 bases). Germline V CDR1 and CDR2: MGHRA, YSYEKL. The CDR3 sequence is 17 residues long. V lost 2 bases, J lost 2 bases, and 17 bases lay in between.

This rearrangement joins TRBV6-6 to TRBJ2-7; D perhaps matches TRBD1 (6 bases). The V gene lost 2 bases and the J gene lost 0 bases, with 8 bases spanning the gap. The CDR3 extends over 14 amino acids. Germline V gives CDR1 MNHNY, CDR2 SVGAGI (reference sequence). CDR3 DNA sequence: TGTGCCAGCAGTTACGTGGACAGCTCCTACGAGCAGTACTTC. Its translation is CASSYVDSSYEQYF.

This clone was observed a handful of times. The V gene is TRBV19, the J gene TRBJ1-5, with D uncertain. The CDR3 runs to 15 residues. Germline CDR1 LNHDA, CDR2 SQIVND (reference sequence). V was cut by 5 bases and J by 1 base, with 12 bases left in between. The CDR3 loop is CASSAGLGSNQPQHF. The CDR3, as DNA: TGTGCCAGTAGTGCCGGGTTAGGCAGCAATCAGCCCCAGCATTTT.

This clone was detected only once. V usage is TRBV7-8 and J usage is TRBJ2-1, with D perhaps matching TRBD1 (6 bases). Trimming took off 1 base at V and 10 bases at J, with 11 bases between the two ends. CDR3 length: 13 amino acids. From germline, CDR1 is SGHVS and CDR2 FQNEAQ. The CDR3 here is CASSLGGPGEQFF. The CDR3 region has the DNA TGTGCCAGCAGCTTAGGGGGGCCCGGGGAGCAGTTCTTC.

The CDR3 DNA reads TGTGCCAGCAGTTCGGTCCAGCTTTGGGACACCCAGTACTTC. Its protein product is CASSSVQLWDTQYF. The chain couples TRBV28 to TRBJ2-5; D assignment may be TRBD1 or TRBD2 (5 bases each). The CDR3 is 14 residues long. CDR1 and CDR2 (germline): MDHEN, SYDVKM. Trimming left V 4 bases short and J 8 bases short, with 17 bases between.

The chain's CDR3 is CASDLGLSYTDTQYF. The CDR3 DNA sequence: TGCGCCAGTGACCTGGGACTTTCCTACACAGATACGCAGTATTTT. The V and J genes are TRBV5-1 and TRBJ2-3; D possibly corresponds to TRBD2 (6 bases). V gave up 8 bases and J gave up 2 bases, with 18 bases separating them. CDR3 size: 15 residues. CDR1 and CDR2 from the germline V gene are SGHRS and YFSETQ.

The chain uses TRBV30 and TRBJ1-5; 7 bases map to TRBD1. The CDR3 runs 17 residues. J lost 0 bases, V lost 3 bases, and 11 bases had no gene match. Per the germline V gene, CDR1 is GTSNPN and CDR2 is SVGIG (reference sequence). The CDR3 loop reads CAWSNPGTDGSNQPQHF. CDR3 bases: TGTGCCTGGAGCAATCCAGGGACAGATGGTAGCAATCAGCCCCAGCATTTT. The complete variable domain, with remaining parts taken from reference TRBV30 and TRBJ1-5, reads SQTIHQWPATLVQPVGSPLSLECTVEGTSNPNLYWYRQAAGRGLQLLFYSVGIGQISSEVPQNLSASRPQDRQFILSSKKLLLSDSGFYLCAWSNPGTDGSNQPQHFGDGTRLSIL.

The chain is built from TRBV6-1 and TRBJ2-1; the match to TRBD2 covers 7 bases. Germline V gene data show CDR1 as MNHNS and CDR2 as SASEGT. J lost 12 bases, V lost 0 bases, and 5 bases had no gene match. This CDR3 is 13 amino acids long. The CDR3 coding sequence is TGTGCCAGCAGTGAAGCCGGGGGGACCTCGCAGTTCTTC. Translation gives CASSEAGGTSQFF.

This rearrangement joins TRBV7-9 to TRBJ2-7, with a tentative D call TRBD1 (6 bases). The CDR3 runs 15 residues. V dropped 5 bases and J dropped 0 bases, with 14 bases sitting between them. CDR1 and CDR2 (germline): SEHNR, FQNEAQ (reference sequence). The CDR3 coding sequence is TGTGCCAGCAGCCCGGCGACAGGCAGCTCCTACGAGCAGTACTTC. It is translated as CASSPATGSSYEQYF.

The chain combines TRBV27 with TRBJ2-1; 7 nucleotides line up with TRBD2. The CDR3 has 18 residues. V gave up 6 bases and J gave up 2 bases; unmatched junction bases: 16. Germline lookup yields CDR1 MNHEY and CDR2 SMNVEV (reference sequence). CDR3 coding DNA: TGTGCCAGCAGCGGACAAGCGGGCGGGAGTAGCGCCTACAATGAGCAGTTCTTC. Amino acid sequence: CASSGQAGGSSAYNEQFF.

The chain links TRBV6-1 to TRBJ2-7; no definite D call. Trimming pared 4 bases from V and 2 bases from J, leaving 18 bases between. Germline CDR1 MNHNS, CDR2 SASEGT. The CDR3 loop spans 16 amino acids. The CDR3 loop is CASSGSRQDRPYEQYF. CDR3 in DNA: TGTGCCAGCAGTGGGTCAAGGCAGGACCGTCCCTACGAGCAGTACTTC.

This clone is large within its sample. The chain has TRBV7-2 and TRBJ1-1; D uncertain. Trimming pared 3 bases from V and 7 bases from J, leaving 6 bases between. CDR3 length: 11 amino acids. Germline-derived CDR1 and CDR2 are SGHTA and FQGNSA. This CDR3 reads CASSFASEAFF. CDR3 nucleotide sequence: TGTGCCAGCAGCTTTGCGAGTGAAGCTTTCTTT.

The chain uses TRBV11-2 and TRBJ2-7; no clear D. The CDR3 loop spans 14 amino acids. CDR1 SGHAT and CDR2 FQNNGV come from the germline V gene. V lost 5 bases and J 3 bases, leaving 14 bases between the germline ends. The CDR3 loop is CASSPPGRDYEQYF. The CDR3 DNA sequence: TGTGCCAGCAGCCCCCCAGGCCGTGACTACGAGCAGTACTTC.

The genes are TRBV7-9 and TRBJ2-7, with 10 bases aligning to TRBD1. The germline V gene encodes CDR1 SEHNR and CDR2 FQNEAQ (reference sequence). With 1 base clipped from V and 5 bases from J, the junction kept 5 bases outside the gene matches. This CDR3 is 15 amino acids long. The CDR3 is CASSLGGQGGNEQYF. For the CDR3, the DNA is TGTGCCAGCAGCTTAGGAGGACAGGGGGGGAACGAGCAGTACTTC.